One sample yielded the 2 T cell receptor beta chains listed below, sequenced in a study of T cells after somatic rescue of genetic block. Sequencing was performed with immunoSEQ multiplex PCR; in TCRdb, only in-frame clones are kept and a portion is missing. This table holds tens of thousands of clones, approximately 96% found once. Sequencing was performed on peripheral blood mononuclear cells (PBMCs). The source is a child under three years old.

This chain's CDR3 is CASSPRYPPNTDTQYF. The CDR3 nucleotides are TGTGCCAGCAGCCCCAGATACCCACCAAACACAGATACGCAGTATTTT. J is TRBJ2-3 and V is TRBV4-2; D unclear. V lost 4 bases to trimming and J lost 2 bases, with 16 bases between them. The CDR3 contains 16 residues. CDR1 and CDR2 (germline): LGHNA, YNFKEQ.

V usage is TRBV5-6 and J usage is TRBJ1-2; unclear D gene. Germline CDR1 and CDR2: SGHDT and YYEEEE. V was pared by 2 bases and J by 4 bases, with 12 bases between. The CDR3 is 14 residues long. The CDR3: CASSFTRQTYGYTF. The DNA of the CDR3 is TGTGCCAGCAGCTTTACCAGGCAGACCTATGGCTACACCTTC.